These T cell receptor beta chains were read from a single sample in a study of shared T cell receptors in the human thymus. The repertoire was sequenced with immunoSEQ multiplex PCR; TCRdb's copy has only in-frame clones and lacks some. The data show 500,000 to 750,000 clones, roughly 90% seen once. The sample was also reused in another study, on human thymus T cells.

The material sequenced was thymocytes. These receptors came from a boy under three years old with a congenital heart defect. Each CDR3 is given with its conserved first and last residue. Each record gives: V gene, J gene, CDR3 protein.

V: TRBV10-3; J: TRBJ2-7; CDR3: CAISDSSRGGSSYEQYF
V: TRBV27; J: TRBJ1-4; CDR3: CASSFRSQPNRRRNEKLFF
V: TRBV6-4; J: TRBJ2-1; CDR3: CASSVTGINNEQFF
V: TRBV30; J: TRBJ1-4; CDR3: CACRGREKLFF
V: TRBV6-4; J: TRBJ2-7; CDR3: CASSDEGNPYEQYF
V: TRBV5-1; J: TRBJ1-1; CDR3: CASRPDRLSGPQNTEAFF
V: TRBV7-9; J: TRBJ1-2; CDR3: CASSGRGRGGYTF
V: TRBV4-1; J: TRBJ2-5; CDR3: CASSQVRGWETQYF
V: TRBV15; J: TRBJ2-7; CDR3: CATSRDREQYF
V: TRBV6-1; J: TRBJ2-3; CDR3: CASSDGESTDTQYF
V: TRBV5-1; J: TRBJ2-1; CDR3: CASSLAGVGTNNEQFF
V: TRBV12-5; J: TRBJ2-3; CDR3: CASGPTGRTSTDTQYF
V: TRBV28; J: TRBJ1-1; CDR3: CASRFPGTGPMNTEAFF
V: TRBV7-3; J: TRBJ2-1; CDR3: CASSTPGVSYNEQFF
V: TRBV7-2; J: TRBJ2-7; CDR3: CASSLSGRANEQYF
V: TRBV14; J: TRBJ1-1; CDR3: CASSQGKVANTEAFF
V: TRBV4-3; J: TRBJ1-5; CDR3: CASSQDGTENQPQHF
V: TRBV27; J: TRBJ2-7; CDR3: CASSLAVNFYEQYF
V: TRBV4-1; J: TRBJ2-3; CDR3: CASSPGQGNDTQYF
V: TRBV5-6; J: TRBJ2-7; CDR3: CASSTKGLAGVGEQYF